This is a list of T cell receptor beta chains from one sample in a study of identical twins. MiXCR, applied by TCRdb to the 5' RACE reads, yields one record per CDR3 protein. The sample contains some 660,000 distinct CDR3 sequences, 8.5% to 9% of which appear only once. These data are also associated with another study on yellow fever vaccine responses in identical twins.

The sequencing input was PBMCs. Source of these receptors: a woman aged 18-29 years in good health. CDR3s include the opening cysteine and the closing phenylalanine or tryptophan. The D gene is left open where the match is weak. Not all rows give a size; the values are once, few, many and, for expanded clones, a class.

-	TRBV20-1	TRBJ2-5	few	11	CSATRLETQYF	TGCAGTGCCACGCGCTTAGAGACCCAGTACTTC
-	TRBV6-1	TRBJ2-6	few	14	CASRQQSGANVLTF	TGTGCCAGCAGACAGCAATCTGGGGCCAACGTCCTGACTTTC
TRBD1	TRBV15	TRBJ2-3	-	15	CATSRQTGGTDTQYF	TGTGCCACCAGCAGACAGACAGGGGGCACAGATACGCAGTATTTT
TRBD1	TRBV6-2/TRBV6-3	TRBJ2-7	many	14	CASSDRDRGYEQYF	TGTGCCAGCAGTGACCGGGACAGGGGCTACGAGCAGTACTTC
TRBD2	TRBV6-5	TRBJ2-2	few	18	CASSYSGLAGANTGELFF	TGTGCCAGCAGTTACTCAGGCCTAGCGGGAGCGAACACCGGGGAGCTGTTTTTT
-	TRBV6-2/TRBV6-3	TRBJ2-7	-	13	CASSYSSSNEQYF	TGTGCCAGCAGTTACTCGAGTTCCAACGAGCAGTACTTC
TRBD2	TRBV7-2	TRBJ2-7	many	13	CASSPGGAYEQYF	TGTGCCAGCAGCCCGGGGGGAGCTTACGAGCAGTACTTC
-	TRBV3-1	TRBJ2-1	many	13	CASSQVGVNEQFF	TGTGCCAGCAGCCAAGTGGGGGTCAATGAGCAGTTCTTC
TRBD1	TRBV5-1	TRBJ2-2	-	15	CASSEGQQDTGELFF	TGCGCCAGCAGCGAGGGACAGCAGGACACCGGGGAGCTGTTTTTT
-	TRBV4-1	TRBJ2-5	many	15	CASSQDLAGEETQYF	TGCGCCAGCAGCCAAGACCTGGCAGGGGAAGAGACCCAGTACTTC
-	TRBV19	TRBJ2-1	few	14	CASRTLGAYNEQFF	TGTGCCAGTAGGACCCTCGGGGCCTACAATGAGCAGTTCTTC
-	TRBV28	TRBJ2-7	few	15	CASSLESKGSYEQYF	TGTGCCAGCAGTTTAGAGTCCAAAGGCTCCTACGAGCAGTACTTC
-	TRBV6-1	TRBJ2-3	-	14	CASTRGSGTDTQYF	TGTGCCAGCACCAGGGGTAGCGGAACAGATACGCAGTATTTT
-	TRBV27	TRBJ1-3	-	13	CASRRAAGNTIYF	TGTGCCAGCCGTCGGGCAGCCGGAAACACCATATATTTT
TRBD1	TRBV29-1	TRBJ2-1	-	13	CSVRAQGDNEQFF	TGCAGCGTTCGGGCACAGGGGGACAATGAGCAGTTCTTC
TRBD1	TRBV6-2/TRBV6-3	TRBJ2-5	-	15	CASSASFGTGETQYF	TGTGCCAGCAGCGCATCGTTCGGGACAGGGGAGACCCAGTACTTC
TRBD2	TRBV10-3	TRBJ2-5	few	18	CAISEALAGGQWQETQYF	TGTGCCATCAGTGAGGCGCTAGCGGGGGGGCAGTGGCAAGAGACCCAGTACTTC
-	TRBV7-8	TRBJ2-2	-	16	CASSGGPTRDTGELFF	TGTGCCAGCAGCGGAGGACCTACGAGGGACACCGGGGAGCTGTTTTTT
TRBD1	TRBV28	TRBJ1-1	-	15	CASSLPTGGYTEAFF	TGTGCCAGCAGTTTACCGACAGGGGGCTACACTGAAGCTTTCTTT
-	TRBV27	TRBJ1-6	many	14	CASRQGFVHSPLHF	TGTGCCAGCCGGCAGGGATTCGTACATTCACCCCTCCACTTT
TRBD2	TRBV12-3/TRBV12-4	TRBJ2-2	many	17	CASSFASGGANTGELFF	TGTGCCAGCAGTTTCGCTAGCGGGGGGGCGAACACCGGGGAGCTGTTTTTT
-	TRBV9	TRBJ2-3	few	15	CASSVELEEPDTQYF	TGTGCCAGCAGCGTAGAACTAGAAGAACCAGATACGCAGTATTTT
-	TRBV6-2/TRBV6-3	TRBJ2-1	few	21	CASSYWGWVETAGPHYNEQFF	TGTGCCAGCAGTTACTGGGGATGGGTCGAGACGGCGGGGCCCCACTACAATGAGCAGTTCTTC
TRBD1	TRBV6-2/TRBV6-3	TRBJ2-1	few	16	CASSYGKGAAYNEQFF	TGTGCCAGCAGTTACGGGAAGGGGGCGGCCTACAATGAGCAGTTCTTC
-	TRBV7-2	TRBJ1-4	few	16	CASSYYLEATNEKLFF	TGTGCCAGCAGCTATTACTTGGAGGCAACTAATGAAAAACTGTTTTTT
-	TRBV24-1	TRBJ1-5	-	12	CGLRGPHGSQHF	TGTGGACTACGGGGGCCTCACGGGTCCCAGCATTTT
TRBD2	TRBV4-3	TRBJ2-2	few	16	CASSQEALAVTGELFF	TGCGCCAGCAGCCAAGAAGCACTAGCGGTCACCGGGGAGCTGTTTTTT
-	TRBV9	TRBJ2-2	-	17	CASSPTPRQGGTGELFF	TGTGCCAGCAGCCCAACCCCCCGACAGGGAGGCACCGGGGAGCTGTTTTTT
TRBD1	TRBV12-3/TRBV12-4	TRBJ2-7	few	14	CASGFPGQGGEQYF	TGTGCCAGCGGATTTCCGGGACAGGGCGGCGAGCAGTACTTC
-	TRBV29-1	TRBJ2-5	few	13	CSVEGLVLETQYF	TGCAGCGTTGAAGGTTTGGTTTTGGAGACCCAGTACTTC
-	TRBV15	TRBJ2-5	-	14	CATSRDPSQETQYF	TGTGCCACCAGCAGAGATCCCAGCCAAGAGACCCAGTACTTC
-	TRBV10-3	TRBJ2-7	-	13	CATTGAQAYEQYF	TGTGCCACCACTGGGGCACAGGCCTACGAGCAGTACTTC
TRBD1	TRBV20-1	TRBJ1-5	few	13	CSGGTVNNQPQHF	TGCAGTGGAGGGACAGTGAACAATCAGCCCCAGCATTTT
-	TRBV5-1	TRBJ2-1	-	15	CASSLVGQQNNEQFF	TGCGCCAGCAGCTTGGTGGGACAACAAAACAATGAGCAGTTCTTC
TRBD2	TRBV20-1	TRBJ2-7	few	15	CSARDVAGVSYEQYF	TGCAGTGCTAGAGATGTAGCGGGGGTGTCCTACGAGCAGTACTTC
TRBD1	TRBV15	TRBJ2-2	-	15	CATSRGDREPGELFF	TGTGCCACCAGCAGAGGGGACAGGGAACCCGGGGAGCTGTTTTTT
TRBD1	TRBV5-6	TRBJ1-1	-	15	CASSAGGTGLDEAFF	TGTGCCAGCAGCGCGGGCGGGACAGGGTTGGATGAAGCTTTCTTT